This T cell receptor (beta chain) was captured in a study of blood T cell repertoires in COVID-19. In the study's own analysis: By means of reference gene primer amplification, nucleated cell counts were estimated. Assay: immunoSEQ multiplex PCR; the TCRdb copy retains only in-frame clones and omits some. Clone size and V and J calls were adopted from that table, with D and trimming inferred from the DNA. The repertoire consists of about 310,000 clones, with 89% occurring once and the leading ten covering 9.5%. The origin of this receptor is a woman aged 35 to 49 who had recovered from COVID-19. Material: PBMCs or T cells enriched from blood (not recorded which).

The CDR3 nucleotides read TGTGCCAGCAGCTTAGATACTGGCTATGGCTACACCTTC. It yields the protein CASSLDTGYGYTF. This chain connects TRBV11-2 to TRBJ1-2; D remains ambiguous. CDR1 is SGHAT and CDR2 is FQNNGV in the germline V gene. Trimming cost V 0 bases and J 4 bases, with 6 bases left between them. The CDR3 length is 13 residues. The entire variable domain, with the rest obtained from reference TRBV11-2 and TRBJ1-2, is as follows: EAGVAQSPRYKIIEKRQSVAFWCNPISGHATLYWYQQILGQGPKLLIQFQNNGVVDDSQLPKDRFSAERLKGVDSTLKIQPAKLEDSAVYLCASSLDTGYGYTFGSGTRLTVV.